This TCR beta chain derives from a study of blood T cells in healthy people across ages. A second PCR of roughly 7 to 11 cycles used a sample-barcoded 5' primer and a J-beta primer mix. Each cDNA molecule, via a template-switch adaptor with 12 random nucleotides, was tagged. TCRdb re-derived calls from the 5' RACE reads in MiXCR, one entry per CDR3 protein. The table includes roughly 1 million distinct CDR3 sequences, 20% to 25% detected once. Germline loops: CDR1 DFQATT, CDR2 SNEGSKA (reference sequence). The CDR3 extends over 13 amino acids. General study points: With unsorted PBMCs, a conclusive comparison of naive versus antigen-experienced cells was not possible. Higher diversity and more naive CD4+ cells were features of long-lived donors, compared to aged donors.

Remarks on this clonotype: Its antigen is unidentified. An end of the junction differs from the germline gene, which may be a read error.

These data also formed part of another study, on T cells of mothers and their children.

The chain recombines TRBV20-1 with TRBJ2-1; possibly TRBD1 for D (6 bases). Source material: blood. The clonotype comes from a girl aged 2 to 9 in good health. CDR3 protein: CSARDGRGNEKFF. The CDR3 coding sequence is TGCAGTGCTAGAGATGGCAGGGGCAATGAGAAGTTCTTC.